These T cell receptor beta chains were read from a single sample in a study of Graves' ophthalmopathy and Graves' hyperthyroidism. TCRdb called the multiplex PCR reads again in MiXCR, with one record for every CDR3 protein. The sample lists roughly 350,000 distinct CDR3 sequences; approximately 17% were seen once. The sample consisted of peripheral blood. The receptors derive from an adult woman with stable Graves' hyperthyroidism. CDR3s include the opening cysteine and the closing phenylalanine or tryptophan.

J	V	CDR3
TRBJ2-2	TRBV19	CASSPLVGFTGELFF
TRBJ2-5	TRBV10-1	CASSPGSMETQYF
TRBJ1-1	TRBV12-3/TRBV12-4	CASRRQGLNTEAFF
TRBJ2-7	TRBV6-2/TRBV6-3	CASSYSDTFFEQYF
TRBJ2-5	TRBV20-1	CSALGGRRETQYF
TRBJ2-5	TRBV10-2	CASSDQGWRETQYF
TRBJ2-7	TRBV24-1	CATSDQGIGEQYF
TRBJ2-7	TRBV28	CASSFDRGDYEQYF
TRBJ2-7	TRBV10-3	CAISEASGRVGYEQYF
TRBJ2-2	TRBV25-1	CASSELRSNTGELFF
TRBJ2-3	TRBV20-1	CSASAEPGTGTDTQYF